Presented here are 20 T cell receptor beta chains from one specimen sequenced in a study of shared clonotypes between healthy human individuals. The naive CD8 subset, CD45RO-negative cells positively selected for CCR7, excluded terminally differentiated effector memory CD45RA+ cells. Clones were sequenced by immunoSEQ multiplex PCR, and TCRdb holds only the in-frame ones, with some missing. The table includes some 2 million clones, over 85% detected once. Sequencing input: naive CD8+ T cells sorted from blood. These receptors all stem from a man between 18 and 29 years old in good health.

This clone has only one observation. V and J are TRBV30 and TRBJ2-1; D unclear. The CDR3 runs to 11 residues. Trimming pared 5 bases from V and 5 bases from J, leaving 7 bases between. The V gene's germline CDR1 is GTSNPN and CDR2 SVGIG (reference sequence). Written as DNA, the CDR3 is TGTGCCTGGGGCCCGAACAATGAGCAGTTCTTC. This gives the protein CAWGPNNEQFF.

The chain couples TRBV9 to TRBJ1-1; D is ambiguous. Deletions cut 1 base from V and 0 bases from J, with 19 bases between. CDR3 length: 18 amino acids. Germline loops: CDR1 SGDLS, CDR2 YYNGEE. CDR3 coding DNA: TGTGCCAGCAGCGTAAAGGAGGTCCCACTATTCGTGAACACTGAAGCTTTCTTT. Its protein product is CASSVKEVPLFVNTEAFF.

The sample holds a few counts of this clone. The same CDR3 is also encoded by other DNA sequences in this sample. The rearrangement links TRBV5-4 to TRBJ1-2; the match to TRBD1 covers 7 bases. The V gene's germline CDR1 is SGHNT and CDR2 YYREEE (reference sequence). With V trimmed by 0 bases and J by 8 bases, 1 base remained unmatched. The CDR3 sequence is 12 residues long. The CDR3 reads CASSLGGGGYTF. CDR3 DNA: TGTGCCAGCAGCTTGGGAGGGGGCGGCTACACCTTC.

V usage is TRBV11-2 and J usage is TRBJ2-7; possible D gene TRBD1, 6 bases. From germline, CDR1 is SGHAT and CDR2 FQNNGV. Trimming removed 1 base at V and 0 bases at J, with 13 bases between. This CDR3 has 16 amino acids. The CDR3 DNA is TGTGCCAGCAGCTTAGCGGCAGGGGCCGTCTCCTACGAGCAGTACTTC. Translated, it gives CASSLAAGAVSYEQYF. Supplemented by reference TRBV11-2 and TRBJ2-7, the full variable domain reads EAGVAQSPRYKIIEKRQSVAFWCNPISGHATLYWYQQILGQGPKLLIQFQNNGVVDDSQLPKDRFSAERLKGVDSTLKIQPAKLEDSAVYLCASSLAAGAVSYEQYFGPGTRLTVT.

Remarks on this clone: This sample also contains other DNA sequences that code for the same CDR3. The V gene is TRBV7-9, the J gene TRBJ2-3; the match to TRBD1 covers 11 bases. This CDR3 is built from 15 residues. Trimming cost V 0 bases and J 6 bases; bases outside gene matches: 2. The germline V gene has CDR1 SEHNR and CDR2 FQNEAQ (reference sequence). The CDR3 DNA is TGTGCCAGCAGCTTAGCGGGACAGGGGGTGGATACGCAGTATTTT. Its protein is CASSLAGQGVDTQYF.

V gene TRBV4-3 combines with J gene TRBJ2-1; D may be TRBD2 (5 bases). This CDR3 is 14 amino acids long. The V and J ends lost 4 bases and 4 bases respectively, with 11 bases between them. CDR1 and CDR2 from the germline V gene are LGHNA and YSLEER. The CDR3 here is CASSLGGRYNEQFF. For the CDR3, the DNA is TGCGCCAGCAGCCTTGGCGGGCGGTACAATGAGCAGTTCTTC.

This clone has just a few counts. The chain combines TRBV21-1 with TRBJ1-1. TRBV21-1 is a pseudogene. The CDR3 has 13 amino acids. CDR3 sequence (DNA): TGTGCCAGCAGCAAAGCGCCCGAAACTGAAGCTTTCTTT. Its protein product is CASSKAPETEAFF.

This chain uses TRBV28 with TRBJ2-2; 7 bases align to TRBD1. Trimming at V came to 3 bases and at J to 0 bases, leaving 4 bases not matched to a gene. CDR1 is MDHEN, CDR2 SYDVKM, per germline. There are 16 residues in the CDR3. CDR3 DNA sequence: TGTGCCAGCAGTTTGTGGGGACAGTCGAACACCGGGGAGCTGTTTTTT. Amino acids: CASSLWGQSNTGELFF. Supplemented by reference TRBV28 and TRBJ2-2, the full variable domain reads DVKVTQSSRYLVKRTGEKVFLECVQDMDHENMFWYRQDPGLGLRLIYFSYDVKMKEKGDIPEGYSVSREKKERFSLILESASTNQTSMYLCASSLWGQSNTGELFFGEGSRLTVL.

This clone was seen just once. The genes are TRBV19 and TRBJ1-1; the D gene is possibly TRBD1 (6 bases). The germline gives CDR1 LNHDA, CDR2 SQIVND (reference sequence). The V end lost 5 bases, the J end lost 3 bases, and 13 bases lay between the germline ends. The CDR3 is made up of 14 amino acids. The CDR3 is CASSLRDTHTEAFF. CDR3 DNA: TGTGCCAGTAGTCTCCGGGACACCCACACTGAAGCTTTCTTT.

The chain uses TRBV9 and TRBJ1-5; possible D gene TRBD1, 5 bases. The CDR3 loop spans 14 amino acids. Deletions cut 3 bases from V and 3 bases from J, with 10 bases between. CDR1 and CDR2 from the germline V gene are SGDLS and YYNGEE. The DNA of the CDR3 is TGTGCCAGCAGCGCCGAGGGGAACAATCAGCCCCAGCATTTT. Translation: CASSAEGNNQPQHF.

The rearrangement uses TRBV7-9 and TRBJ1-1; no clear D. Germline V gene data show CDR1 as SEHNR and CDR2 as FQNEAQ (reference sequence). The CDR3 is 12 residues long. Trimming shortened V by 6 bases and J by 5 bases, and 10 bases separated the two germline ends. CDR3 residues: CASRGLRTEAFF. For the CDR3, the DNA is TGTGCCAGCAGGGGTTTGAGGACTGAAGCTTTCTTT. Drawing the rest from reference TRBV7-9 and TRBJ1-1, the complete variable domain is DTGVSQNPRHKITKRGQNVTFRCDPISEHNRLYWYRQTLGQGPEFLTYFQNEAQLEKSRLLSDRFSAERPKGSFSTLEIQRTEQGDSAMYLCASRGLRTEAFFGQGTRLTVV.

V and J are TRBV4-1 and TRBJ1-4; D might be TRBD1 (5 bases). V lost 1 base, J lost 2 bases, and 11 bases lay in between. The CDR3 contains 16 residues. CDR1 and CDR2 from the germline V gene are MGHRA and YSYEKL. CDR3 in DNA: TGCGCCAGCAGCCAAGTTCCGGGACTTACTAATGAAAAACTGTTTTTT. It codes for CASSQVPGLTNEKLFF.

The DNA for the CDR3 is TGTGCCAGCAGCCAAGAATGGAATCAGGTCCAGCAGTACTTC. Translated: CASSQEWNQVQQYF. The rearrangement links TRBV14 to TRBJ2-7; no clear D gene. CDR3 length: 14 residues. Germline lookup yields CDR1 SGHDN and CDR2 FVKESK. V lost 0 bases and J lost 8, with 14 bases in between.

As to this clone: Other DNA sequences of this sample code for an identical CDR3. V usage is TRBV19 and J usage is TRBJ2-7; D is unclear. Germline V CDR1 and CDR2: LNHDA, SQIVND (reference sequence). V was clipped by 5 bases and J by 2 bases, with 10 bases between them. There are 13 residues in the CDR3. CDR3 sequence (DNA): TGTGCCAGTAGTCCGGCCGGTCCCTACGAGCAGTACTTC. Translating gives CASSPAGPYEQYF.

This clone was seen once. The V gene is TRBV28, the J gene TRBJ1-5; D is uncertain. Trimming removed 8 bases from V and 1 base from J, with 12 bases in between. This CDR3 is built from 14 residues. Germline lookup yields CDR1 MDHEN and CDR2 SYDVKM. The DNA for the CDR3 is TGTGCCAGCCGTCAGCTGGCCAGCAATCAGCCCCAGCATTTT. Translating it yields CASRQLASNQPQHF.

The V gene is TRBV5-1, the J gene TRBJ1-2; D unclear. Trimming pared 4 bases from V and 8 bases from J, leaving 12 bases between. Germline-derived CDR1 and CDR2 are SGHRS and YFSETQ. CDR3 length equals 12 residues. DNA of the CDR3: TGCGCCAGCAGCACCGACACGGAGGGCTACACCTTC. Protein sequence: CASSTDTEGYTF.

This rearrangement joins TRBV5-1 to TRBJ2-7; maybe TRBD2 (5 bases). CDR1 and CDR2 (germline): SGHRS, YFSETQ. V was trimmed by 4 bases and J by 4 bases, leaving 15 bases between them. CDR3 size: 14 residues. In DNA form, the CDR3 reads TGCGCCAGCAGCGGAGAGGGCTCGACTTACGAGCAGTACTTC. Amino acids: CASSGEGSTYEQYF. The entire variable domain, with the rest obtained from reference TRBV5-1 and TRBJ2-7, is as follows: KAGVTQTPRYLIKTRGQQVTLSCSPISGHRSVSWYQQTPGQGLQFLFEYFSETQRNKGNFPGRFSGRQFSNSRSEMNVSTLELGDSALYLCASSGEGSTYEQYFGPGTRLTVT.

The chain carries TRBV27 and TRBJ1-2, with 10 bases identical to TRBD1. V lost 5 bases to trimming and J lost 5 bases; unmatched junction nucleotides: 11. The CDR3 totals 16 residues. Germline CDR1 and CDR2: MNHEY and SMNVEV (reference sequence). The CDR3 DNA reads TGTGCCAGCAGTGTAGGATCGACAGGGGGCGGGTATGGCTACACCTTC. This sequence encodes CASSVGSTGGGYGYTF.

V gene TRBV27 combines with J gene TRBJ2-3, with a possible D match to TRBD2 (6 bases). V was cut by 3 bases and J by 4 bases, with 8 bases left in between. The CDR3 extends over 13 amino acids. Germline V CDR1 and CDR2: MNHEY, SMNVEV (reference sequence). Here the CDR3 reads CASSLEGSDTQYF. CDR3 DNA: TGTGCCAGCAGTTTGGAGGGTTCAGATACGCAGTATTTT.

The chain uses TRBV5-6 and TRBJ2-7, with 11 bases aligning to TRBD2. The CDR3 is 15 residues long. Germline-derived CDR1 and CDR2 are SGHDT and YYEEEE. Unmatched junction bases numbered 4, after V lost 2 bases and J lost 3 bases. Here the CDR3 DNA reads TGTGCCAGCAGCTTCCCACTAGCGGGGGTCTACGAGCAGTACTTC. Protein: CASSFPLAGVYEQYF.